This paragraph reports one T cell receptor beta chain. The antigen is undetermined. This sample is drawn from a study of CD8 T cells in Susac syndrome. For the study at large: When their blood was taken, the Susac syndrome patients had either not yet had any therapy, were taking corticosteroids, or were taking intravenous immunoglobulin alone. Study-level results: The study's TCR sequencing and HLA analysis covered a relatively small number of individuals, and the study acknowledged this. The CD4+ T cell repertoires from Susac syndrome exhibited no clonal expansion.

After extraction with the RNeasy kit, about 0.5 to 1 ug of the RNA was reverse transcribed using random hexamers. Amplification of TCR beta CDR3 used immunoSEQ multiplex PCR across 54 Vbeta and 13 Jbeta. TCRdb reprocessed the immunoSEQ multiplex PCR reads with MiXCR, giving one entry per CDR3 protein. This table has some 190,000 distinct CDR3 sequences, 94% appearing once. The V end lost 0 bases, the J end lost 0 bases, and 5 bases lay between the germline ends. The CDR3 has 14 residues. The germline CDR1 and CDR2 sequences are SGHDN and FVKESK. This rearrangement joins TRBV14 to TRBJ1-2; no definite D call. The receptor comes from a human donor with Susac syndrome. The specimen sequenced was CD4+ T cells from PBMCs. This CDR3 is CASSQDPANYGYTF. DNA of the CDR3: TGTGCCAGCAGCCAAGATCCAGCTAACTATGGCTACACCTTC.